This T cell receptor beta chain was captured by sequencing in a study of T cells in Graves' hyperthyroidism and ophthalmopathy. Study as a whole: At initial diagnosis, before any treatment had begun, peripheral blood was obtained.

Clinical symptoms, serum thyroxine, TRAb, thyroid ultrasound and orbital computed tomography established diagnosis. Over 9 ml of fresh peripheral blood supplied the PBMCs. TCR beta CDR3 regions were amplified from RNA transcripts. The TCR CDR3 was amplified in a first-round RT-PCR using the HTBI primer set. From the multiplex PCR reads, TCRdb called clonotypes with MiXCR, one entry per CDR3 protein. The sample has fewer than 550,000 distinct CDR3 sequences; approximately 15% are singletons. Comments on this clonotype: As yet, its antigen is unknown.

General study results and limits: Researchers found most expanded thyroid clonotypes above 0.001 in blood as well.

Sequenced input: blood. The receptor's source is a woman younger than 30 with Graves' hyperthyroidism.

The CDR3 DNA follows: TGTGCCAGCAGCAAGAGGGGGGGCTCCTACAATGAGCAGTTCTTC. Residues: CASSKRGGSYNEQFF. The V and J genes are TRBV7-9 and TRBJ2-1; D might be TRBD2 (7 bases). Germline CDR1 and CDR2: SEHNR and FQNEAQ (reference sequence). This CDR3 region has 15 residues. V lost 5 bases and J 0 bases, leaving 11 bases between the germline ends.